A selection of T cell receptor beta chains follows, all from one sample in a study of T cells after yellow fever vaccination. TCRdb used MiXCR to reprocess the 5' RACE reads, holding one entry per CDR3 protein. The table has approximately 27,000 distinct CDR3 sequences, under 5.5% seen once; the top ten hold around 11%. Sequences were derived from PBMCs, either bulk or a sorted T-cell subset (CD4+, CD8+, memory, or dextramer-sorted; not recorded which), sampled 15 days after the yellow fever booster vaccination. The receptors here all came from a young man who received the YFV17D yellow fever vaccine. The CDR3 runs from the conserved cysteine through the conserved F or W. The D gene is left open where the match is weak. For some rows the clone size is stated as once, few or many, or as a class when expanded; others skip it.

TRBJ2-6 many TRBV12-3/TRBV12-4 TRBD1 TGTGCCAGCAGTTTGACCGGGACAGGCAGTGGGGCCAACGTCCTGACTTTC CASSLTGTGSGANVLTF
TRBJ2-7 many TRBV5-1 - TGCGCCAGCCGGGACGCCTCCTACGAGCAGTACTTC CASRDASYEQYF
TRBJ2-7 many TRBV4-3 TRBD1 TGCGCCAGCAGCCAAGATTTGATAGTGGGTGGGAGGACAGGGGCCGACGAGCAGTACTTC CASSQDLIVGGRTGADEQYF
TRBJ2-7 - TRBV28 TRBD2 TGTGCCAGCAGTCCGTCGAGCGGGAGCCCCGAGCAGTACTTC CASSPSSGSPEQYF
TRBJ2-1 many TRBV7-2 - TGTGCCAGCGCCCTGAGCTCCTACAATGAGCAGTTCTTC CASALSSYNEQFF
TRBJ1-2 many TRBV12-3/TRBV12-4 - TGTGCCAGCAGTTTAACGGGAGGGGCCACCTCCGGGGGCTACACCTTC CASSLTGGATSGGYTF
TRBJ2-3 many TRBV12-3/TRBV12-4 - TGTGCCAGCAGTCCTGGGGGCGGGCAAGATACGCAGTATTTT CASSPGGGQDTQYF
TRBJ2-2 many TRBV12-3/TRBV12-4 TRBD1 TGTGCCAGCACGGGACAGGGAAACACCGGGGAGCTGTTTTTT CASTGQGNTGELFF
TRBJ2-1 - TRBV20-1 - TGCAGTGGAAGGGGGGACAGCCCATACAATGAGCAGTTCTTC CSGRGDSPYNEQFF
TRBJ2-3 many TRBV14 - TGTGCCAGCAGCCAAGGATCCAGGTCCGTTACGCAGTATTTT CASSQGSRSVTQYF
TRBJ2-7 many TRBV7-2 TRBD1 TGTGCCAGCAGCTCCCGGACAGGGGGTAGGGACGAGCAGTACTTC CASSSRTGGRDEQYF
TRBJ2-5 many TRBV20-1 - TGCAGTGCTAGAGGACCGGAGATCCAGTACTTC CSARGPEIQYF
TRBJ2-3 many TRBV7-2 TRBD2 TGTGCCAGCAGCTTAGGTGCCGCGGGAGTATCAGATACGCAGTATTTT CASSLGAAGVSDTQYF
TRBJ2-7 many TRBV5-1 - TGCGCCAGCAGAAGATCGGACAGCTCCTACGAGCAGTACTTC CASRRSDSSYEQYF
TRBJ1-5 many TRBV6-6 TRBD1 TGTGCCAGTCATACAGGGGGATATCAGCCCCAGCATTTT CASHTGGYQPQHF
TRBJ2-3 many TRBV24-1 - TGTGCCACCTCAATTGAAGATACGCAGTATTTT CATSIEDTQYF
TRBJ2-1 many TRBV3-1 TRBD2 TGTGCCAGCAGCCAAGTGGGTAGCGGGAGAATTTTCTTC CASSQVGSGRIFF
TRBJ2-2 many TRBV19 - TGTGCCAGTAGACGTGCCCTCGCGAACACCGGGGAGCTGTTTTTT CASRRALANTGELFF
TRBJ1-2 many TRBV10-3 TRBD1 TGTGCCATCAGCTCGGACAGGTCACTCTATGGCTACACCTTC CAISSDRSLYGYTF
TRBJ2-1 many TRBV5-1 TRBD1 TGCGCCAGCAGCACTGACAGGGCAAATGAGCAGTTCTTC CASSTDRANEQFF
TRBJ2-1 medium-sized TRBV7-9 TRBD2 TGTGCCAGCAGCTTAGGGGAGGGAGCGGGAGGGGTCTACAATGAGCAGTTCTTC CASSLGEGAGGVYNEQFF
TRBJ2-7 many TRBV10-1 - TGCGCCAGCAGTGAGACGTTAAACTCCTACGAGCAGTACTTC CASSETLNSYEQYF
TRBJ1-1 many TRBV7-8 - TGTGCCAGCAGCTTAGTCCTTGAAGGTGGGGCTTTCTTT CASSLVLEGGAFF
TRBJ2-6 many TRBV20-1 - TGCAGTGCTATGGACGCTACCAGGGCTGGGGCCAACGTCCTGACTTTC CSAMDATRAGANVLTF
TRBJ1-2 many TRBV29-1 TRBD1 TGCAGCGTTGCAGACAGGGGGCTCTTTGGCTACACCTTC CSVADRGLFGYTF
TRBJ1-2 many TRBV6-5 TRBD1 TGTGCCAGCAGTTACAGCGACAGGGCGGGAGGCTACACCTTC CASSYSDRAGGYTF
TRBJ2-5 medium-sized TRBV28 TRBD1 TGTGCCAGCAGGACCGTACAGGGGGAGGAGACCCAGTACTTC CASRTVQGEETQYF
TRBJ2-7 many TRBV5-1 - TGCGCCAGCAGCTCGGGAACGGACCGAGGCGAGCAGTACTTC CASSSGTDRGEQYF
TRBJ1-5 - TRBV29-1 - TGCAGCGTTACCCTCTCAGGGCTCCAGGACCAGCCCCAGCATTTT CSVTLSGLQDQPQHF
TRBJ1-1 many TRBV11-2 - TGTGCCAGCAGCTTAGAGGGGGCTAGGTTTAATGAAGCTTTCTTT CASSLEGARFNEAFF
TRBJ2-3 many TRBV7-9 TRBD1 TGTGCCAGCAGCTTAGGGACAGGGGAAGGAGATACGCAGTATTTT CASSLGTGEGDTQYF
TRBJ1-2 many TRBV20-1 TRBD1 TGCAGTGCTTATGGACAGGAGAACTATGGCTACACCTTC CSAYGQENYGYTF
TRBJ1-1 many TRBV18 - TGTGCCAGCTCACCAGGGGGACTGAACACTGAAGCTTTCTTT CASSPGGLNTEAFF
TRBJ1-2 many TRBV20-1 - TGCAGTGCTAGAGACGGCTACACCTTC CSARDGYTF
TRBJ2-1 many TRBV5-1 - TGCGCCAGCAGCTTGGCTATGAAGGTTTCGGGTGAGCAGTTCTTC CASSLAMKVSGEQFF
TRBJ2-3 many TRBV5-6 - TGTGCCAGCAGCTTACTTACCGGCACAGATACGCAGTATTTT CASSLLTGTDTQYF
TRBJ2-3 medium-sized TRBV7-9 - TGTGCCAGCAGCCCCCGGGGGCCAGATACGCAGTATTTT CASSPRGPDTQYF
TRBJ1-4 many TRBV20-1 - TGCAGTGCTAGAGATCTGGGGGAAAAACTGTTTTTT CSARDLGEKLFF
TRBJ1-6 many TRBV25-1 - TGTGCCAGCACTCAGGCGGTGTCCTATAATTCACCCCTCCACTTT CASTQAVSYNSPLHF
TRBJ1-5 many TRBV12-3/TRBV12-4 TRBD1 TGTGCCAGCACCACGGACAGGAATCAGCCCCAGCATTTT CASTTDRNQPQHF
TRBJ2-5 many TRBV6-1 - TGTGCCAGCAGCCCCTGGGATCGGAAAGAGACCCAGTACTTC CASSPWDRKETQYF
TRBJ2-1 many TRBV6-2/TRBV6-3 - TGTGCCAGTGCCGGGACACACAATGAGCAGTTCTTC CASAGTHNEQFF
TRBJ1-1 many TRBV27 TRBD1 TGTGCCAGCAATCCGGGACAGGGGTTGAACACTGAAGCTTTCTTT CASNPGQGLNTEAFF
TRBJ2-3 many TRBV28 - TGTGCCAGCTTCGATACGCAGTATTTT CASFDTQYF
TRBJ2-1 many TRBV5-1 - TGCGCCAGCAGGGAGCCGGGAGCCAATGAGCAGTTCTTC CASREPGANEQFF
TRBJ2-1 many TRBV9 TRBD2 TGTGCCAGCAGTGTTAGCGGGAGGTGGTACAATGAGCAGTTCTTC CASSVSGRWYNEQFF
TRBJ2-1 many TRBV12-3/TRBV12-4 TRBD2 TGTGCCAGCAGTCGCGGGACTAGCGGCTACAATGAGCAGTTCTTC CASSRGTSGYNEQFF
TRBJ2-7 many TRBV5-1 - TGCGCCAGCAGCCGGGACTCCTACGAGCAGTACTTC CASSRDSYEQYF
TRBJ1-3 many TRBV7-9 - TGTGCCAGCAGCTTAGACCCTGTCTCCTCTGGAAACACCATATATTTT CASSLDPVSSGNTIYF
TRBJ2-1 many TRBV3-1 - TGTGCCAGCAGCCAAGAACGGGGAGGGGGTGAGCAGTTCTTC CASSQERGGGEQFF
TRBJ1-4 many TRBV20-1 - TGCAGTGCGGGAGAGGGGTCTTTTAATGAAAAACTGTTTTTT CSAGEGSFNEKLFF
TRBJ1-2 many TRBV5-6 TRBD1 TGTGCCAGCAGCGACACAGGGGGCAATGGCTACACCTTC CASSDTGGNGYTF
TRBJ1-5 many TRBV12-3/TRBV12-4 TRBD1 TGTGCCAGCAGTTACGACGGGACAGGGGGCGGCCAGCCCCAGCATTTT CASSYDGTGGGQPQHF
TRBJ2-7 medium-sized TRBV7-9 - TGTGCCAGCAGCTCCACGGACAGCTCCTACGAGCAGTACTTC CASSSTDSSYEQYF
TRBJ2-3 many TRBV18 - TGTGCCAGCTCACGGGATCGGGACTCCACAGATACGCAGTATTTT CASSRDRDSTDTQYF
TRBJ1-2 many TRBV18 - TGTGCCAGCTCACCACAGTTCCAGAACTATGGCTACACCTTC CASSPQFQNYGYTF
TRBJ1-4 many TRBV12-3/TRBV12-4 - TGTGCCAGCAGTTTGAACAGCCAAAAACTGTTTTTT CASSLNSQKLFF
TRBJ2-2 many TRBV29-1 TRBD2 TGCAGCGCCCGGACTAGCGGGAACACCGGGGAGCTGTTTTTT CSARTSGNTGELFF
TRBJ1-2 many TRBV7-9 - TGTGCCAGCACACGGGCTGGCTACTATGGCTACACCTTC CASTRAGYYGYTF
TRBJ2-5 many TRBV5-1 TRBD1 TGCGCCAGCAGCTTCCGCGGGTGGACAGGCACAGAGACCCAGTACTTC CASSFRGWTGTETQYF